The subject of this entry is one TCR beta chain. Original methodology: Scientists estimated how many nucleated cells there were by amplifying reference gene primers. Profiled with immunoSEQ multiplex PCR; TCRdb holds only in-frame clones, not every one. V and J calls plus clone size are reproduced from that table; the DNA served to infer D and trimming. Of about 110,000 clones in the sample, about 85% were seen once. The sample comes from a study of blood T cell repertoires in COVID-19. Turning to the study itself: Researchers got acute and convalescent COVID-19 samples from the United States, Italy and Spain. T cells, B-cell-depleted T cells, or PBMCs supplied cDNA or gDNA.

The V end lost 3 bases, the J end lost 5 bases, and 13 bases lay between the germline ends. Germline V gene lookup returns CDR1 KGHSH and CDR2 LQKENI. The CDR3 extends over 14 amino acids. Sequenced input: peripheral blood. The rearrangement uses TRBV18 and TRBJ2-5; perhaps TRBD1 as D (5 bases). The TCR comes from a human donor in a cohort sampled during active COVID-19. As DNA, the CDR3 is TGTGCCAGCTCACCTAGGGGCGTTGGGGAGACCCAGTACTTC. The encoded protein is CASSPRGVGETQYF.